Only a few counts were recorded for the clone carrying this T cell receptor beta chain. Antigen specificity is unknown. These data come from a study of beta chain features in type 1 diabetes. General study results and limits: TCRB CDR3 length was moderately but significantly reduced in all four CD4+ subsets of Type 1 diabetes patients. Healthy donors had naive, central memory and Treg TCRB repertoires that appeared less similar than those seen among patients. Fewer junction insertions and more nucleotide deletions appeared in type 1 diabetes patients.

The sequenced template was cDNA made from the entire isolated RNA. TCRdb's copy holds only in-frame clones and misses some; the assay was immunoSEQ multiplex PCR. The sample holds approximately 260,000 clones, 24% seen once. This CDR3 contains 15 residues. CDR1 is SEHNR, CDR2 FQNEAQ, per germline (reference sequence). Trimming pared 5 bases from V and 1 base from J, leaving 14 bases between. Input material: naive CD4+ T cells from blood. This TCR derives from a woman aged 30 to 39 with type 1 diabetes. V is TRBV7-9 and J is TRBJ1-1, with TRBD1 as a possible D gene (5 bases). DNA for the CDR3: TGTGCCAGCAGCAAAATCGGACAAGAGAACACTGAAGCTTTCTTT. This codes for CASSKIGQENTEAFF.